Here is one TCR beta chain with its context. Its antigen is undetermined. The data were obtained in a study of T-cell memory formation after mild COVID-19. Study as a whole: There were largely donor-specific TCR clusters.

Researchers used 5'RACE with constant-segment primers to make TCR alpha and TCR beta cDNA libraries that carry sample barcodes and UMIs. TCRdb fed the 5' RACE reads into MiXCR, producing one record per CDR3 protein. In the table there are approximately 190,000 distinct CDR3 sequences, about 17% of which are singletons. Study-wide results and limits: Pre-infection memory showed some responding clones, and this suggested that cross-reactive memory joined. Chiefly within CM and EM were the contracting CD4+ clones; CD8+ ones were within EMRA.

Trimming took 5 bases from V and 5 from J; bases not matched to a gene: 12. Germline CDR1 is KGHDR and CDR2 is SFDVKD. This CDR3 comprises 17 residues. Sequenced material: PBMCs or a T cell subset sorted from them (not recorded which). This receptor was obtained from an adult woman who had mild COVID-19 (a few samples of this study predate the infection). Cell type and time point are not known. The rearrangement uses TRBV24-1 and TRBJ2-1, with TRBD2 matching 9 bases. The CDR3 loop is CATSGAVIAGADNEQFF. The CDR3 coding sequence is TGTGCCACCAGTGGGGCTGTGATAGCGGGGGCCGACAATGAGCAGTTCTTC.